Sequencing of this TCR beta chain was carried out in a study of blood T cell repertoires in COVID-19. Using immunoSEQ multiplex PCR, the repertoire was profiled, and TCRdb retains in-frame clones only, with some absent. Of around 400,000 clones listed, around 87% are singletons. While infection was still active, Seattle patients were enrolled and then followed longitudinally. The receptor was isolated from a woman aged 60-75 years with COVID-19, enrolled during active disease. Sequenced: peripheral blood.

Here the CDR3 reads CASTQFGDEQYF. The CDR3 DNA sequence: TGTGCCAGCACCCAGTTCGGGGACGAGCAGTACTTC. The V call is TRBV6-5, the J call TRBJ2-7, with a tentative D call TRBD2 (5 bases). From germline, CDR1 is MNHEY and CDR2 SVGAGI. The CDR3 is 12 residues long. Between the trimmed V and J ends, which lost 7 bases and 5 bases, there was a span of 12 bases.